The 8 T cell receptor beta chains reported below all come from one sample, sequenced in a study of blood T cell repertoires in COVID-19. Some clones are missing from TCRdb's copy, which holds only in-frame ones; the method was immunoSEQ multiplex PCR. The sample lists approximately 250,000 clones; 84% were seen once. Sequenced: peripheral blood. Source of these receptors: a human donor in a cohort sampled during active COVID-19.

J is TRBJ1-1 and V is TRBV7-9; 9 nucleotides agree with TRBD1. This CDR3 contains 15 residues. With V trimmed by 8 bases and J by 4 bases, 11 bases remained unmatched. Germline CDR1 reads SEHNR; CDR2 reads FQNEAQ (reference sequence). DNA of the CDR3: TGTGCCAGCGTCCACAGGGGGCGCGTTGGCACTGAAGCTTTCTTT. Its protein is CASVHRGRVGTEAFF. The full variable domain, with the rest looked up from reference TRBV7-9 and TRBJ1-1, is DTGVSQNPRHKITKRGQNVTFRCDPISEHNRLYWYRQTLGQGPEFLTYFQNEAQLEKSRLLSDRFSAERPKGSFSTLEIQRTEQGDSAMYLCASVHRGRVGTEAFFGQGTRLTVV.

The chain joins TRBV5-1 to TRBJ2-5, with TRBD1 matching 10 bases. The CDR3 runs 14 residues. Trimming cost V 3 bases and J 3 bases; bases outside gene matches: 2. CDR1 is SGHRS, CDR2 YFSETQ, per germline. CDR3 protein: CASSSGQGKETQYF. As DNA, the CDR3 is TGCGCCAGCAGCTCGGGACAGGGGAAAGAGACCCAGTACTTC.

This clone occurred a few times. The chain couples TRBV19 to TRBJ2-5; a possible D gene is TRBD1 (5 bases). This CDR3 has 12 amino acids. Trimming removed 7 bases at V and 5 bases at J, with 11 bases between. CDR1 is LNHDA, CDR2 SQIVND, per germline (reference sequence). The CDR3 region is CASKSQGETQYF. The CDR3 DNA reads as TGTGCCAGTAAGTCCCAGGGCGAGACCCAGTACTTC.

This chain connects TRBV4-3 to TRBJ2-2; 7 bases fit TRBD1. V trimming: 1 base; J trimming: 3 bases; junction bases outside the gene matches: 8. CDR1 and CDR2 (germline): LGHNA, YSLEER. CDR3 length: 17 residues. The CDR3 DNA follows: TGCGCCAGCAGCCAAGCTCAGACAGGGTATTACACCGGGGAGCTGTTTTTT. Translated, it gives CASSQAQTGYYTGELFF.

The chain links TRBV18 to TRBJ2-6; tentatively, D is TRBD2 (5 bases). V was pared by 4 bases and J by 0 bases, with 16 bases between. Germline loops: CDR1 KGHSH, CDR2 LQKENI. CDR3 length equals 18 residues. CDR3 in DNA: TGTGCCAGCTCACAAGCCGGGGAAGGGCTCTCTGGGGCCAACGTCCTGACTTTC. As protein: CASSQAGEGLSGANVLTF.

This clone appeared a few times. The chain combines TRBV7-2 with TRBJ2-1; D is perhaps TRBD1 (6 bases). The CDR3 sequence is 18 residues long. Germline lookup yields CDR1 SGHTA and CDR2 FQGNSA. The ends were cut back, 0 bases at V and 0 bases at J, with 15 bases in the middle. The CDR3 loop reads CASSLARQGSLSYNEQFF. CDR3 nucleotide sequence: TGTGCCAGCAGCTTAGCGCGTCAGGGGTCTCTCTCCTACAATGAGCAGTTCTTC. The entire variable domain, with the rest obtained from reference TRBV7-2 and TRBJ2-1, is as follows: GAGVSQSPSNKVTEKGKDVELRCDPISGHTALYWYRQSLGQGLEFLIYFQGNSAPDKSGLPSDRFSAERTGGSVSTLTIQRTQQEDSAVYLCASSLARQGSLSYNEQFFGPGTRLTVL.

This clone was seen a single time. This chain links TRBV19 with TRBJ1-3; D not resolved. CDR1 and CDR2 (germline): LNHDA, SQIVND (reference sequence). Trimming pared 5 bases from V and 0 bases from J, leaving 5 bases between. The CDR3 length is 13 residues. DNA of the CDR3: TGTGCCAGTAGTGGCCACTCTGGAAACACCATATATTTT. It specifies CASSGHSGNTIYF. The full variable domain, rest sourced from reference TRBV19 and TRBJ1-3, is DGGITQSPKYLFRKEGQNVTLSCEQNLNHDAMYWYRQDPGQGLRLIYYSQIVNDFQKGDIAEGYSVSREKKESFPLTVTSAQKNPTAFYLCASSGHSGNTIYFGEGSWLTVV.

The rearrangement uses TRBV7-9 and TRBJ1-2; a possible D gene is TRBD1 (5 bases). V was clipped by 1 base and J by 3 bases, with 6 bases between them. The CDR3 extends over 13 amino acids. CDR1 and CDR2 from the germline V gene are SEHNR and FQNEAQ (reference sequence). Here the CDR3 DNA reads TGTGCCAGCAGCTTAGGACAGTACTATGGCTACACCTTC. Its protein product is CASSLGQYYGYTF.